This is a list of T cell receptor beta chains from one sample in a study of shared clonotypes between healthy human individuals. Repertoires were generated with immunoSEQ multiplex PCR, while TCRdb's copy carries only in-frame clones and drops some. This table has about 100,000 clones, over 65% appearing once. Sequences were obtained from memory CD8+ T cells sorted from blood. Receptors originate from a woman between 25 and 40 years old in good health. Each CDR3 is given with its conserved first and last residue. A D gene is named only where the DNA matches it firmly.

v_call	d_call	j_call	cdr3_nt	cdr3_aa
TRBV5-1	-	TRBJ2-5	TGCGCCAGCAGCTGGGGTTCAGTAGGGGTAGGCCAAGAGACCCAGTACTTC	CASSWGSVGVGQETQYF
TRBV7-7	-	TRBJ2-7	TGTGCCAGCTCGCCCCTGGAAGATTCCTACGAGCAGTACTTC	CASSPLEDSYEQYF
TRBV27	-	TRBJ2-7	TGTGCCAGCAGTTTTGCCAGGGGTTACGAGCAGTACTTC	CASSFARGYEQYF
TRBV30	-	TRBJ2-3	TGTGCCTGGGGCCCGGGACAACCAGGGTCAGATACGCAGTATTTT	CAWGPGQPGSDTQYF
TRBV2	TRBD1	TRBJ1-5	TGTGCCAGCAGTGAGGGGACAGCTAGCAATCAGCCCCAGCATTTT	CASSEGTASNQPQHF
TRBV7-3	-	TRBJ2-5	TGTGCCAGCAGCCTCGTAGCGGAAGAGACCCAGTACTTC	CASSLVAEETQYF
TRBV15	TRBD2	TRBJ2-1	TGTGCCACCAGCACAACTAGCGGGCCCTCTGTTGAGCAGTTCTTC	CATSTTSGPSVEQFF
TRBV25-1	TRBD1	TRBJ1-2	TGTGCCAGCAGCGGACAGGGAACTAACTATGGCTACACCTTC	CASSGQGTNYGYTF
TRBV7-9	-	TRBJ1-1	TGTGCCAGCAGCGGAGGATCTAACACTGAAGCTTTCTTT	CASSGGSNTEAFF
TRBV7-9	-	TRBJ2-3	TGTGCCAGCAGCAGCCTTATGGGGGGCACAGATACGCAGTATTTT	CASSSLMGGTDTQYF